A single sample is the source of the 21 T cell receptor beta chains below, sequenced in a study of cytomegalovirus exposure and HLA in healthy donors. The PCR ran on 60 Vbeta and 13 Jbeta primers. Measured with immunoSEQ multiplex PCR; TCRdb has only the in-frame clones, and not every one. Of under 90,000 clones listed, roughly 80% are singletons. The sequencing sample was made of PBMCs. The receptors were gathered from a woman aged 40 to 55 in good health and CMV-seronegative.

J is TRBJ2-2 and V is TRBV2; a possible D gene is TRBD1 (6 bases). Trimming stripped 8 bases from V and 1 base from J, with 11 bases between. This CDR3 has 14 amino acids. Germline V CDR1 and CDR2: SNHLY, FYNNEI. The CDR3 coding sequence is TGTGCCAGCCTCTCCAGGGGGAACACCGGGGAGCTGTTTTTT. Translated: CASLSRGNTGELFF. Variable domain in full (rest from reference TRBV2 and TRBJ2-2): EPEVTQTPSHQVTQMGQEVILRCVPISNHLYFYWYRQILGQKVEFLVSFYNNEISEKSEIFDDQFSVERPDGSNFTLKIRSTKLEDSAMYFCASLSRGNTGELFFGEGSRLTVL.

The rearrangement joins TRBV19 to TRBJ1-1; TRBD1 matches 7 bases. The CDR3 is made up of 14 amino acids. The V gene end was trimmed by 1 base and the J gene end by 5 bases; junction bases not matched to a gene: 4. From germline, CDR1 is LNHDA and CDR2 SQIVND (reference sequence). Here the CDR3 DNA reads TGTGCCAGTAGTATAGGAATACAGGGGACTGAAGCTTTCTTT. Amino acids: CASSIGIQGTEAFF.

This sequence joins TRBV7-2 and TRBJ2-7; weak D call: TRBD1 (6 bases). The CDR3 consists of 13 residues. V was pared by 2 bases and J by 2 bases, with 7 bases between. CDR1 is SGHTA, CDR2 FQGNSA, per germline. The CDR3 sequence is CASSLRGTYEQYF. The CDR3 nucleotides read TGTGCCAGCAGCTTAAGGGGGACCTACGAGCAGTACTTC.

J is TRBJ2-7 and V is TRBV6-6; perhaps TRBD2 as D (5 bases). Per the germline V gene, CDR1 is MNHNY and CDR2 is SVGAGI (reference sequence). CDR3 length: 15 amino acids. The ends were cut back, 6 bases at V and 2 bases at J, with 17 bases in the middle. The CDR3 loop is CASSPRTPSPYEQYF. The DNA of the CDR3 is TGTGCCAGCAGCCCTCGGACTCCCTCCCCCTACGAGCAGTACTTC.

The CDR3 coding sequence is TGTGCCAGCAGTTCGGGACTAGCGGGGGGGCCCACTTCATACAATGAGCAGTTCTTC. Translating gives CASSSGLAGGPTSYNEQFF. This chain connects TRBV27 to TRBJ2-1, with TRBD2 identical over 16 bases. From germline, CDR1 is MNHEY and CDR2 SMNVEV (reference sequence). Trimming removed 4 bases from V and 4 bases from J; junction bases left unmatched: 10. This CDR3 contains 19 residues.

J is TRBJ2-2 and V is TRBV27; tentative D call: TRBD1 (7 bases). Trimming stripped 8 bases from V and 7 bases from J, with 20 bases between. CDR1 is MNHEY, CDR2 SMNVEV, per germline (reference sequence). The CDR3 sequence is 15 residues long. The DNA of the CDR3 is TGTGCCAGCCAGAGGAGGCAGGGGGGAGGCGGGGAGCTGTTTTTT. Protein: CASQRRQGGGGELFF.

The chain's CDR3 is CASMGLAGNEQFF. The CDR3 nucleotides read TGTGCCAGTATGGGACTAGCCGGTAATGAGCAGTTCTTC. The chain links TRBV19 to TRBJ2-1, with 9 positions matching TRBD2. Unmatched junction bases numbered 5, after V lost 7 bases and J lost 7 bases. The CDR3 has 13 residues. The germline CDR1 and CDR2 sequences are LNHDA and SQIVND (reference sequence).

The chain couples TRBV13 to TRBJ2-5, with D unclear. V was clipped by 2 bases and J by 5 bases, with 3 bases between them. The germline gives CDR1 PRHDT, CDR2 FYEKMQ (reference sequence). The length of the CDR3 is 11 residues. The CDR3 DNA follows: TGTGCCAGCAGCTTACTGGAGACCCAGTACTTC. Residues: CASSLLETQYF. Full variable domain (missing parts from reference TRBV13 and TRBJ2-5): AAGVIQSPRHLIKEKRETATLKCYPIPRHDTVYWYQQGPGQDPQFLISFYEKMQSDKGSIPDRFSAQQFSDYHSELNMSSLELGDSALYFCASSLLETQYFGPGTRLLVL.

The chain couples TRBV18 to TRBJ2-7; no reliable D call. Germline V gene lookup returns CDR1 KGHSH and CDR2 LQKENI. There are 15 residues in the CDR3. V was pared by 4 bases and J by 0 bases, with 13 bases between. The CDR3 nucleotides are TGTGCCAGCTCACAAACCCATAAGAGCTCCTACGAGCAGTACTTC. Its translation is CASSQTHKSSYEQYF.

The gene calls are TRBV5-1 and TRBJ2-2; tentatively, D is TRBD2 (6 bases). Germline CDR1 reads SGHRS; CDR2 reads YFSETQ. V was trimmed by 0 bases and J by 0 bases, leaving 6 bases between them. The CDR3 has 15 residues. The DNA of the CDR3 is TGCGCCAGCAGCTTGGGACTAGCGAACACCGGGGAGCTGTTTTTT. This encodes CASSLGLANTGELFF.

This rearrangement joins TRBV19 to TRBJ2-1; D gene uncertain. The CDR3 totals 11 residues. Trimming left V 3 bases short and J 8 bases short, with 5 bases between. CDR1 and CDR2 (germline): LNHDA, SQIVND (reference sequence). The CDR3 sequence is CASSILYEQFF. The DNA for the CDR3 is TGTGCCAGTAGTATCTTGTATGAGCAGTTCTTC.

The genes are TRBV11-1 and TRBJ2-5; 9 bases fit TRBD2. This CDR3 is 15 amino acids long. Germline assignment: CDR1 SGHAT and CDR2 FQDESV (reference sequence). V shed 5 bases, J shed 5 bases, and the junction held 9 bases outside the gene matches. The CDR3 sequence is CASSGGGRARETQYF. CDR3 DNA: TGTGCCAGCAGCGGGGGCGGGAGGGCCAGGGAGACCCAGTACTTC.

A word on this clone: Other DNA sequences in the sample encode the same CDR3. J is TRBJ1-1 and V is TRBV20-1; D is undetermined. The CDR3 loop spans 11 amino acids. CDR1 DFQATT and CDR2 SNEGSKA come from the germline V gene (reference sequence). The ends were cut back, 6 bases at V and 1 base at J, with 6 bases in the middle. The CDR3 is CSAPQNTEAFF. The CDR3 DNA reads as TGCAGTGCCCCCCAGAACACTGAAGCTTTCTTT.

V is TRBV14 and J is TRBJ2-1; 7 bases map to TRBD2. This CDR3 has 16 amino acids. Germline lookup yields CDR1 SGHDN and CDR2 FVKESK. Trimming removed 3 bases from V and 10 bases from J; junction bases left unmatched: 15. The CDR3 spells CASSQNLAVKKLEQFF. The CDR3 DNA sequence: TGTGCCAGCAGCCAGAATCTAGCGGTTAAAAAATTAGAGCAGTTCTTC.

The chain carries TRBV30 and TRBJ1-2, with TRBD1 as a possible D gene (6 bases). This CDR3 spans 16 amino acids. From germline, CDR1 is GTSNPN and CDR2 SVGIG (reference sequence). Trimming removed 0 bases at V and 2 bases at J, with 16 bases between. CDR3 sequence reads: CAWSVPGQGMNYGYTF. CDR3 sequence (DNA): TGTGCCTGGAGTGTTCCCGGTCAGGGGATGAACTATGGCTACACCTTC.

The rearrangement uses TRBV7-2 and TRBJ2-7; 13 nucleotides agree with TRBD2. The CDR3 spans 15 residues. After removal of 4 bases from V and 6 bases from J, the junction contained 6 bases not matched to a gene. Germline V gene lookup returns CDR1 SGHTA and CDR2 FQGNSA. The CDR3 DNA sequence: TGTGCCAGCAGCTCCGGACTAGCGGGAGTGGCCGAGCAGTACTTC. This encodes CASSSGLAGVAEQYF. The variable domain in full, with the rest retrieved from reference TRBV7-2 and TRBJ2-7, is GAGVSQSPSNKVTEKGKDVELRCDPISGHTALYWYRQSLGQGLEFLIYFQGNSAPDKSGLPSDRFSAERTGGSVSTLTIQRTQQEDSAVYLCASSSGLAGVAEQYFGPGTRLTVT.

The chain couples TRBV5-1 to TRBJ1-2; no firm D call. The CDR3 runs 15 residues. Germline assignment: CDR1 SGHRS and CDR2 YFSETQ. The V end lost 1 base, the J end lost 3 bases, and 13 bases lay between the germline ends. CDR3 region: CASSLRRVEDYGYTF. The DNA for the CDR3 is TGCGCCAGCAGCTTGAGGAGGGTAGAAGACTATGGCTACACCTTC.

To note about this clone: The junction does not match germline at one end; this may be a read error. V and J are TRBV9 and TRBJ2-5, with D unclear. Germline V gene sequence: CDR1 SGDLS, CDR2 YYNGEE. The CDR3 covers 15 residues. CDR3 region: CVSSVGAGYQETQYF. In nucleotides, the CDR3 is TGTGTCAGCAGCGTAGGTGCAGGCTACCAAGAGACCCAGTACTTC.

The rearrangement uses TRBV19 and TRBJ1-5, with D hard to call. CDR3 length: 14 residues. The ends were cut back, 9 bases at V and 1 base at J, with 13 bases in the middle. CDR1 and CDR2 (germline): LNHDA, SQIVND (reference sequence). This CDR3 is CASTLRLSNQPQHF. The CDR3 region has the DNA TGTGCCAGCACTCTGAGACTAAGCAATCAGCCCCAGCATTTT.

The chain uses TRBV15 and TRBJ2-2; D might be TRBD2 (6 bases). From germline, CDR1 is LNHNV and CDR2 YYDKDF (reference sequence). This CDR3 spans 13 amino acids. V lost 3 bases and J lost 7, with 9 bases in between. CDR3 region: CATSSAGFGELFF. Written as DNA, the CDR3 is TGTGCCACCAGCAGTGCGGGATTCGGGGAGCTGTTTTTT.

This clone occurred once. V is TRBV30 and J is TRBJ2-7, with 11 bases fitting TRBD1. Germline V gene sequence: CDR1 GTSNPN, CDR2 SVGIG (reference sequence). After removal of 3 bases from V and 7 bases from J, the junction contained 8 bases not matched to a gene. The CDR3 length is 14 residues. The CDR3 reads CAWRDRGPVGEQYF. The CDR3 DNA is TGTGCCTGGAGGGACAGGGGGCCCGTGGGGGAGCAGTACTTC.